Each of the 23 T cell receptor beta chains below was sequenced from the same sample in a study of blood T cell repertoires in COVID-19. Clones were read by immunoSEQ multiplex PCR, and TCRdb kept only the in-frame ones, dropping some. The sample shows more than 150,000 clones, around 87% of them seen only once. Sequencing was done on a sample of peripheral blood. The receptors here all came from a man in his forties with active or convalescent COVID-19.

This clone was counted between two and nine times. Distinct nucleotide sequences in the sample also encode this CDR3. The gene calls are TRBV7-2 and TRBJ2-2, with a tentative D call TRBD1 (6 bases). This CDR3 contains 13 residues. Looked up from germline, CDR1 is SGHTA and CDR2 is FQGNSA. Trimming took off 10 bases at V and 6 bases at J, with 15 bases between the two ends. The CDR3 is CATRGNRPGELFF. For the CDR3, the DNA is TGTGCCACTAGGGGGAATCGGCCCGGGGAGCTGTTTTTT.

This clone was seen once. The genes are TRBV13 and TRBJ1-1; D is possibly TRBD1 (6 bases). Germline CDR1 PRHDT, CDR2 FYEKMQ (reference sequence). V was trimmed by 1 base and J by 8 bases, leaving 14 bases between them. This CDR3 spans 14 amino acids. In DNA, the CDR3 is TGTGCCAGCAGCTTAGAGGGCCCTCAGGGGGAAGCTTTCTTT. Translating gives CASSLEGPQGEAFF.

The gene calls are TRBV19 and TRBJ2-1; 7 nucleotides match TRBD1. CDR1 and CDR2 (germline): LNHDA, SQIVND (reference sequence). The ends lost 5 bases at V and 6 bases at J; junction bases unmatched: 4. The CDR3 runs to 13 residues. DNA for the CDR3: TGTGCCAGTAGTTCAGACAGGGTCAATGAGCAGTTCTTC. Its protein product is CASSSDRVNEQFF.

The gene calls are TRBV2 and TRBJ1-5; D is uncertain. From germline, CDR1 is SNHLY and CDR2 FYNNEI. Trimming removed 3 bases from V and 1 base from J, with 10 bases in between. The CDR3 runs to 15 residues. The CDR3 region is CASSEMSVSNQPQHF. The DNA for the CDR3 is TGTGCCAGCAGTGAGATGTCGGTAAGCAATCAGCCCCAGCATTTT.

V gene TRBV20-1 combines with J gene TRBJ2-7; D may be TRBD1 (5 bases). V was pared by 5 bases and J by 2 bases, with 7 bases between. The CDR3 loop spans 11 amino acids. Germline V lookup: CDR1 DFQATT, CDR2 SNEGSKA (reference sequence). The CDR3 nucleotides read TGCAGTGCTGGACAAGCCTACGAGCAGTACTTC. This gives the protein CSAGQAYEQYF.

This chain joins TRBV3-1 (or the pseudogene TRBV3-2) and TRBJ1-1, with TRBD1 matching 7 bases. The trim removed 2 bases at V and 1 base at J, leaving 10 bases unmatched. Germline lookup yields CDR1 LGHDT and CDR2 YNNKEL (reference sequence). The CDR3 sequence is 17 residues long. In DNA form, the CDR3 reads TGTGCCAGCAGCCAATTATCACCACAGGGGACGAACACTGAAGCTTTCTTT. Translation: CASSQLSPQGTNTEAFF.

A note on this clone: The sample contains more than one DNA sequence encoding this CDR3. The chain combines TRBV19 with TRBJ1-1; no firm D call. The CDR3 spans 13 residues. The germline V gene has CDR1 LNHDA and CDR2 SQIVND (reference sequence). Trimming took off 2 bases at V and 2 bases at J, with 6 bases between the two ends. The CDR3 DNA reads TGTGCCAGTAGTATACGACTTAACACTGAAGCTTTCTTT. Protein sequence: CASSIRLNTEAFF.

The chain carries TRBV12-3 or TRBV12-4 and TRBJ1-3, with D tentatively TRBD1 (5 bases). The CDR3 totals 13 residues. Trimming cost V 7 bases and J 4 bases, with 11 bases left between them. CDR3 in amino acids: CASTFRGGNTIYF. In DNA, the CDR3 is TGTGCCAGCACCTTTCGGGGGGGAAACACCATATATTTT.

V gene TRBV7-2 combines with J gene TRBJ2-3, with a possible D match to TRBD2 (6 bases). V shed 5 bases and J shed 0 bases, with 12 bases lying between them. CDR1 is SGHTA and CDR2 is FQGNSA in the germline V gene. The CDR3 runs to 15 residues. The chain's CDR3 is CASSNTGTSTDTQYF. The CDR3 nucleotides read TGTGCCAGCAGCAACACCGGGACTAGCACAGATACGCAGTATTTT.

The chain is built from TRBV10-3 and TRBJ1-2, with 9 positions matching TRBD1. The V gene's germline CDR1 is ENHRY and CDR2 SYGVKD. The CDR3 length is 13 residues. Losses at the gene ends were 8 bases for V and 2 bases for J; bases not matched to a gene: 3. The CDR3 region is CAILGQGNYGYTF. The CDR3 nucleotides are TGTGCCATCCTGGGACAGGGAAACTATGGCTACACCTTC.

The rearrangement joins TRBV28 to TRBJ2-7, with 7 bases that match TRBD1. This CDR3 has 12 residues. V trimming: 4 bases; J trimming: 10 bases; junction bases outside the gene matches: 7. Germline V gene data show CDR1 as MDHEN and CDR2 as SYDVKM. In DNA, the CDR3 is TGTGCCAGCAGTTCCGACAGGGCTTTTCAGTACTTC. This sequence encodes CASSSDRAFQYF.

This clone was counted only a few times. V and J are TRBV19 and TRBJ1-2; 12 bases map to TRBD1. The germline CDR1 and CDR2 sequences are LNHDA and SQIVND (reference sequence). The length of the CDR3 is 14 residues. After removal of 6 bases from V and 7 bases from J, the junction contained 6 bases not matched to a gene. As DNA, the CDR3 is TGTGCCAGTAGGGTGGGACAGGGGGCGCCTGGCTACACCTTC. As protein: CASRVGQGAPGYTF.

CDR3 nucleotides: TGTGCCAGCAGACGTCGGACAGGGTACTACGAGCAGTACTTC. Protein: CASRRRTGYYEQYF. The chain is built from TRBV6-5 and TRBJ2-7; 8 bases map to TRBD1. The CDR3 loop spans 14 amino acids. The V and J ends lost 6 bases and 3 bases, in that order; junction bases with no gene match: 7. The germline V gene has CDR1 MNHEY and CDR2 SVGAGI.

This chain connects TRBV7-3 to TRBJ2-6; a possible D gene is TRBD1 (6 bases). The V gene's germline CDR1 is SGHTA and CDR2 FQGTGA. Trimming took off 4 bases at V and 3 bases at J, with 13 bases between the two ends. The CDR3 contains 16 residues. CDR3 DNA: TGTGCCAGCAGCTCTACAGGGCTCCGTGGGGCCAACGTCCTGACTTTC. This encodes CASSSTGLRGANVLTF.

The chain employs TRBV5-6 and TRBJ1-3, with TRBD1 identical over 10 bases. With 4 bases clipped from V and 3 bases from J, the junction kept 7 bases outside the gene matches. From germline, CDR1 is SGHDT and CDR2 YYEEEE. This CDR3 has 16 amino acids. The DNA of the CDR3 is TGTGCCAGCAGCCAGGGACAGGGGTTGGGTGGAAACACCATATATTTT. Protein: CASSQGQGLGGNTIYF.

This clone has only a few counts. The V and J genes are TRBV28 and TRBJ2-5; 8 nucleotides match TRBD2. This CDR3 is built from 17 residues. The V and J ends lost 6 bases and 3 bases, in that order; junction bases with no gene match: 15. Germline values: CDR1 MDHEN, CDR2 SYDVKM. The CDR3 is CASRQGLVGSLEETQYF. The CDR3 DNA is TGTGCCAGCAGGCAGGGACTAGTGGGATCTCTAGAAGAGACCCAGTACTTC.

The chain employs TRBV27 and TRBJ2-3, with TRBD2 matching 9 bases. CDR3 length: 16 amino acids. Per germline, CDR1 MNHEY and CDR2 SMNVEV (reference sequence). V shed 3 bases and J 5 bases; nucleotides not matched to a gene: 9. The CDR3 region is CASSFSGGASGDTQYF. For the CDR3, the DNA is TGTGCCAGCAGTTTTAGCGGGGGCGCCTCAGGAGATACGCAGTATTTT.

This chain connects TRBV12-5 to TRBJ1-2; 8 positions agree with TRBD1. Germline CDR1 is LGHNT and CDR2 is FRNRAP. V gave up 5 bases and J gave up 8 bases; unmatched junction bases: 13. This CDR3 has 15 residues. The CDR3 DNA follows: TGTGCTAGTGGTCCCTCGACAGGGGCTATTCCCGGCTACACCTTC. It yields the protein CASGPSTGAIPGYTF.

With respect to this clone: Relative to the germline gene, one junction end is altered; a read error may explain this. This rearrangement joins TRBV6-1 to TRBJ2-7, with 7 nucleotides matching TRBD1. Germline CDR1 reads MNHNS; CDR2 reads SASEGT. The CDR3 totals 15 residues. CDR3: CASSEGVTGVYEQYF. The CDR3 DNA is TGTGCCAGCAGCGAAGGAGTAACAGGGGTATACGAGCAGTACTTC.

The V gene is TRBV7-2, the J gene TRBJ1-2; possibly TRBD1 for D (6 bases). V was cut by 6 bases and J by 4 bases, with 15 bases left in between. The CDR3 contains 14 residues. Germline assignment: CDR1 SGHTA and CDR2 FQGNSA. CDR3 sequence (DNA): TGTGCCAGCAGTACAGGGATTACACGCTATGGCTACACCTTC. Residues: CASSTGITRYGYTF.

This clone showed up just a few times. The chain recombines TRBV5-1 with TRBJ1-5; TRBD1 agrees at 11 bases. The CDR3 loop spans 14 amino acids. The trim removed 4 bases at V and 6 bases at J, leaving 3 bases unmatched. Germline CDR1 is SGHRS and CDR2 is YFSETQ. This chain's CDR3 is CASSDGTGGQPQHF. The CDR3 coding sequence is TGCGCCAGCAGCGACGGGACAGGGGGTCAGCCCCAGCATTTT.

The chain carries TRBV7-8 and TRBJ1-2; 7 positions match TRBD1. Germline CDR1 reads SGHVS; CDR2 reads FQNEAQ. Trimming at V came to 2 bases and at J to 1 base, leaving 1 base not matched to a gene. This CDR3 is 14 amino acids long. For the CDR3, the DNA is TGTGCCAGCAGCTTACGGGACAGTAACTATGGCTACACCTTC. It yields the protein CASSLRDSNYGYTF. Full variable domain (missing parts from reference TRBV7-8 and TRBJ1-2): GAGVSQSPRYKVAKRGQDVALRCDPISGHVSLFWYQQALGQGPEFLTYFQNEAQLDKSGLPSDRFFAERPEGSVSTLKIQRTQQEDSAVYLCASSLRDSNYGYTFGSGTRLTVV.

V is TRBV6-5 and J is TRBJ1-6, with a possible D match to TRBD1 (5 bases). Germline-derived CDR1 and CDR2 are MNHEY and SVGAGI. Trimming took off 5 bases at V and 7 bases at J, with 9 bases between the two ends. The length of the CDR3 is 13 residues. The CDR3 loop reads CASSPGLNSPLHF. Written as DNA, the CDR3 is TGTGCCAGCAGTCCGGGACTGAATTCACCCCTCCACTTT.